This T cell receptor beta chain came from a study of Tregs in tolerant kidney transplant recipients. The CDR3 is made up of 16 amino acids. Per germline, CDR1 SGHAT and CDR2 FQNNGV. The germline V and J ends were trimmed by 5 bases and 5 bases, with 20 bases remaining between them. Study observations and caveats: Findings come from small patient numbers and require larger validation. Biological reproducibility was not directly addressed, but technical replication error appeared minimal. Activated donor B cell expansion appeared to reveal the most relevant donor-specific TCRbeta repertoire.

CD4+CD25+CD127- Tregs, CD4+CD25- non-Tregs, CD4 and CD8 cells were sorted. Some clones are missing from TCRdb's copy, which holds only in-frame ones; the method was immunoSEQ multiplex PCR. The table has around 16,000 clones, approximately 90% seen once; the top ten hold under 15%. Regarding this clone: The antigen remains unidentified.

Sequenced material: CD8+ T cells from blood. The receptor was derived from a human donor in good health. The chain combines TRBV11-2 with TRBJ2-3; D gene uncertain. CDR3 DNA sequence: TGTGCCAGCAGCGATCCACCGGGCCTGACCGGAGATACGCAGTATTTT. Translation gives CASSDPPGLTGDTQYF.